What follows are 32 T cell receptor beta chains derived from one specimen sequenced in a study of CD8 T cells in Susac syndrome. RNA, at 0.5 to 1 ug, was reverse transcribed with random hexamers. One entry per CDR3 protein, called by TCRdb with MiXCR from the immunoSEQ multiplex PCR reads. The sample gives roughly 200,000 distinct CDR3 sequences, about 95% of which show up once; around 0.095% is in the top ten. The sample comprised CD4+ T cells from PBMCs. The source of these receptors is a human donor with Susac syndrome.

V gene TRBV5-4 combines with J gene TRBJ1-2; no clear D. CDR1 SGHNT and CDR2 YYREEE come from the germline V gene (reference sequence). V was shortened by 3 bases and J by 4 bases, with 7 bases between the two germline ends. This CDR3 has 12 amino acids. This CDR3 reads CASSSDIYGYTF. The CDR3 DNA follows: TGTGCCAGCAGCTCCGACATCTATGGCTACACCTTC.

V usage is TRBV6-5 and J usage is TRBJ2-7; TRBD1 agrees at 12 bases. V dropped 6 bases and J dropped 6; count of bases not matched to a gene: 3. Germline V lookup: CDR1 MNHEY, CDR2 SVGAGI. The length of the CDR3 is 13 residues. The CDR3 region is CASSRDRGREQYF. As DNA, the CDR3 is TGTGCCAGCAGCCGGGACAGGGGGCGCGAGCAGTACTTC.

This chain connects TRBV5-1 to TRBJ1-1; D is possibly TRBD1 (6 bases). The CDR3 runs 16 residues. Germline V gene sequence: CDR1 SGHRS, CDR2 YFSETQ. V was cut by 3 bases and J by 1 base, with 16 bases left in between. CDR3 DNA sequence: TGCGCCAGCAGCTGGCGGACAGACGATCGGAACACTGAAGCTTTCTTT. Its protein product is CASSWRTDDRNTEAFF.

This chain links TRBV7-9 with TRBJ2-3; D remains ambiguous. Germline V gene data show CDR1 as SEHNR and CDR2 as FQNEAQ (reference sequence). V lost 2 bases, J lost 0 bases, and 6 bases lay in between. The CDR3 covers 14 residues. This CDR3 is CASSLRASTDTQYF. CDR3 coding DNA: TGTGCCAGCAGCTTAAGAGCTAGCACAGATACGCAGTATTTT.

The rearrangement links TRBV20-1 to TRBJ2-5; unclear D gene. V was clipped by 6 bases and J by 1 base, with 9 bases between them. Germline V gene data show CDR1 as DFQATT and CDR2 as SNEGSKA (reference sequence). CDR3 length equals 12 residues. The CDR3 protein is CSALTGQETQYF. The CDR3 DNA reads TGCAGTGCCCTAACGGGCCAAGAGACCCAGTACTTC.

The chain couples TRBV7-9 to TRBJ2-1; 7 nucleotides align to TRBD1. J was trimmed by 4 bases and V by 4 bases; bases with no gene match: 4. Germline V CDR1 and CDR2: SEHNR, FQNEAQ (reference sequence). This CDR3 has 14 residues. Here the CDR3 reads CASSSRDRYNEQFF. In nucleotides, the CDR3 is TGTGCCAGCAGCTCCCGGGACAGATACAATGAGCAGTTCTTC.

This clonotype was picked up one time. This chain uses TRBV20-1 with TRBJ1-1; the D is unclear. The V end was cut by 7 bases, the J end by 4 bases, with 10 bases between. Per the germline V gene, CDR1 is DFQATT and CDR2 is SNEGSKA (reference sequence). The CDR3 loop spans 11 amino acids. The CDR3, as DNA: TGCAGTGTTCTGTTCGGCACTGAAGCTTTCTTT. Amino acid sequence: CSVLFGTEAFF.

The chain has TRBV20-1 and TRBJ2-7; D may be TRBD2 (5 bases). CDR3 length: 14 residues. Between the trimmed V and J ends, which lost 3 bases and 2 bases, there was a span of 14 bases. The germline CDR1 and CDR2 sequences are DFQATT and SNEGSKA (reference sequence). The CDR3 here is CSASEGQSTYEQYF. CDR3 DNA sequence: TGCAGTGCTAGTGAGGGTCAGAGTACCTACGAGCAGTACTTC.

V and J are TRBV23-1 and TRBJ1-2, with D tentatively TRBD1 (5 bases). TRBV23-1 is reported as an ORF; its role is uncertain. V lost 8 bases and J lost 13, with 20 bases in between. The CDR3 runs to 12 residues. CDR3 residues: CASGLRQPRRTF. In nucleotides, the CDR3 is TGCGCCAGCGGATTGAGACAGCCACGACGCACCTTC.

The chain combines TRBV30 with TRBJ1-1; D not certain. Germline-derived CDR1 and CDR2 are GTSNPN and SVGIG (reference sequence). Trimming removed 5 bases at V and 7 bases at J, with 11 bases between. The CDR3 runs 11 residues. The CDR3 reads CAWGLGLEAFF. The DNA of the CDR3 is TGTGCCTGGGGTCTCGGACTTGAAGCTTTCTTT.

This chain links TRBV18 with TRBJ1-5, with a weak D call TRBD1 (5 bases). The CDR3 has 14 amino acids. Deletions cut 2 bases from V and 4 bases from J, with 9 bases between. The germline CDR1 and CDR2 sequences are KGHSH and LQKENI. The CDR3 DNA follows: TGTGCCAGCTCACCAGGGGCCCAAAATCAGCCCCAGCATTTT. Amino acids: CASSPGAQNQPQHF.

This chain uses TRBV7-8 with TRBJ1-1; D is uncertain. V lost 4 bases to trimming and J lost 0 bases, with 9 bases between them. Germline CDR1 is SGHVS and CDR2 is FQNEAQ. The CDR3 contains 14 residues. CDR3 bases: TGTGCCAGCAGCTACCGATGGTTGAACACTGAAGCTTTCTTT. The encoded protein is CASSYRWLNTEAFF.

The CDR3 spells CTSSPIGRNHAYYEQYF. The CDR3 coding sequence is TGCACCAGCAGCCCCATAGGACGGAACCACGCATACTACGAGCAGTACTTC. This chain links TRBV1 with TRBJ2-7. TRBV1 constitutes a pseudogene. The CDR3 runs 17 residues.

The chain recombines TRBV24-1 with TRBJ2-1; D is ambiguous. Trimming removed 2 bases at V and 2 bases at J, with 21 bases between. Germline CDR1 is KGHDR and CDR2 is SFDVKD. The CDR3 has 19 residues. CDR3 bases: TGTGCCACCAGTGATTCGGGTCCCCTCGCAGGAAGAACCTACAATGAGCAGTTCTTC. Encoded protein: CATSDSGPLAGRTYNEQFF.

The V and J genes are TRBV20-1 and TRBJ1-5; D is unclear. Trimming cost V 3 bases and J 4 bases, with 10 bases left between them. The CDR3 runs 13 residues. The germline CDR1 and CDR2 sequences are DFQATT and SNEGSKA (reference sequence). This chain's CDR3 is CSARGIFNQPQHF. CDR3 DNA sequence: TGCAGTGCTAGGGGCATCTTTAATCAGCCCCAGCATTTT.

The chain couples TRBV2 to TRBJ2-4; TRBD2 might be the D (6 bases). The CDR3 is 15 amino acids. Germline CDR1 and CDR2: SNHLY and FYNNEI. The V gene lost 4 bases and the J gene lost 7 bases, with 17 bases spanning the gap. CDR3 sequence (DNA): TGTGCCAGCAGTGCCCATGGGGGGACGACGAACATTCAGTACTTC. Its protein product is CASSAHGGTTNIQYF.

This clonotype was counted once. The chain carries TRBV7-3 and TRBJ2-3, with 12 bases matching TRBD2. V lost 4 bases, J lost 6 bases, and 8 bases stayed unmatched. Germline V lookup: CDR1 SGHTA, CDR2 FQGTGA. CDR3 length: 16 amino acids. Here the CDR3 DNA reads TGTGCCAGCAGCTACGCTAGCGGGGGGGCCATGGATACGCAGTATTTT. This translates into CASSYASGGAMDTQYF.

The genes are TRBV7-9 and TRBJ2-7; 9 bases agree with TRBD1. The CDR3 consists of 14 residues. The V gene end was trimmed by 4 bases and the J gene end by 6 bases; junction bases not matched to a gene: 7. Germline V CDR1 and CDR2: SEHNR, FQNEAQ (reference sequence). CDR3 protein: CASSSDRGSPEQYF. In DNA, the CDR3 is TGTGCCAGCAGCTCGGACAGGGGTTCCCCCGAGCAGTACTTC.

The V call is TRBV2, the J call TRBJ1-1; 7 bases agree with TRBD1. The germline gives CDR1 SNHLY, CDR2 FYNNEI. V lost 5 bases and J lost 11; bases outside the gene matches: 8. The CDR3 has 12 residues. The CDR3 nucleotides read TGTGCCAGCAGTCCTTTAGGGGGCCATGCTTTCTTT. Amino acid sequence: CASSPLGGHAFF.

This chain uses TRBV5-8 with TRBJ1-5; possibly TRBD1 for D (5 bases). V gave up 6 bases and J gave up 2 bases, with 9 bases separating them. Germline V CDR1 and CDR2: SGHTS, YDEGEE. The CDR3 totals 13 residues. CDR3: CASTGTRNQPQHF. As DNA, the CDR3 is TGTGCCAGCACCGGGACCCGCAATCAGCCCCAGCATTTT.

The J gene is TRBJ2-7, the V gene TRBV7-9; 7 nucleotides match TRBD1. Germline V gives CDR1 SEHNR, CDR2 FQNEAQ (reference sequence). Germline trimming cut 1 base from V and 0 bases from J; bases unmatched to any gene: 6. The CDR3 spans 16 residues. The CDR3 nucleotides are TGTGCCAGCAGCTTAGTTCCCCAGGGGGTCTCCTACGAGCAGTACTTC. It specifies CASSLVPQGVSYEQYF.

V usage is TRBV7-9 and J usage is TRBJ2-4, with D perhaps assigned TRBD1 or TRBD2 (5 bases each). Germline assignment: CDR1 SEHNR and CDR2 FQNEAQ (reference sequence). This CDR3 spans 14 amino acids. V lost 5 bases, J lost 12 bases, and 20 bases lay in between. The DNA of the CDR3 is TGTGCCAGCAGCCCTTGGGACCCATCCTCTTATCAGTACTTC. This codes for CASSPWDPSSYQYF. Using reference TRBV7-9 and TRBJ2-4 for the parts outside the CDR3, the full variable domain is DTGVSQNPRHKITKRGQNVTFRCDPISEHNRLYWYRQTLGQGPEFLTYFQNEAQLEKSRLLSDRFSAERPKGSFSTLEIQRTEQGDSAMYLCASSPWDPSSYQYFGAGTRLSVL.

The genes are TRBV12-5 and TRBJ2-1, with 10 bases matching TRBD2. The CDR3 is 14 residues long. Trimming took 3 bases from V and 7 from J; bases not matched to a gene: 3. Per the germline V gene, CDR1 is LGHNT and CDR2 is FRNRAP. CDR3: CASGFSGGLNEQFF. CDR3 sequence (DNA): TGTGCTAGTGGTTTTAGCGGGGGGTTAAATGAGCAGTTCTTC.

The chain carries TRBV28 and TRBJ2-6; D uncertain. The CDR3 runs 15 residues. The V gene's germline CDR1 is MDHEN and CDR2 SYDVKM. V was pared by 1 base and J by 1 base, with 5 bases between. The CDR3 is CASSLLVSGANVLTF. The CDR3 DNA follows: TGTGCCAGCAGTTTATTAGTGTCTGGGGCCAACGTCCTGACTTTC. Full variable domain (outside the CDR3, taken from reference TRBV28 and TRBJ2-6): DVKVTQSSRYLVKRTGEKVFLECVQDMDHENMFWYRQDPGLGLRLIYFSYDVKMKEKGDIPEGYSVSREKKERFSLILESASTNQTSMYLCASSLLVSGANVLTFGAGSRLTVL.

This chain joins TRBV18 and TRBJ2-3, with TRBD2 identical over 8 bases. V shed 2 bases, J shed 2 bases, and the junction held 6 bases outside the gene matches. The germline V gene encodes CDR1 KGHSH and CDR2 LQKENI. CDR3 length: 16 amino acids. The CDR3 DNA reads TGTGCCAGCTCACCAAGAGCGGGAGCCCCCACAGATACGCAGTATTTT. This encodes CASSPRAGAPTDTQYF.

V usage is TRBV5-1 and J usage is TRBJ2-7, with D uncertain. Germline V CDR1 and CDR2: SGHRS, YFSETQ. With 4 bases removed from V and 3 bases from J, the gap between germline ends came to 14 bases. This CDR3 contains 14 residues. The CDR3 nucleotides read TGCGCCAGCAGCCTAAACCGAGACGGCTACGAGCAGTACTTC. Translation gives CASSLNRDGYEQYF.

This clonotype occurred once. The chain joins TRBV20-1 to TRBJ1-3; 7 bases map to TRBD1. This CDR3 is built from 12 residues. CDR1 and CDR2 (germline): DFQATT, SNEGSKA (reference sequence). V trimming: 5 bases; J trimming: 7 bases; junction bases outside the gene matches: 5. The CDR3, as DNA: TGCAGTGCTGGGACAGACATCAACACCATATATTTT. Translation gives CSAGTDINTIYF.

This clonotype was counted only a few times. V is TRBV29-1 and J is TRBJ2-3, with 12 bases aligning to TRBD2. Germline CDR1 SQVTM, CDR2 ANQGSEA. The V and J ends lost 5 bases and 2 bases, in that order; junction bases with no gene match: 2. The CDR3 has 14 amino acids. The chain's CDR3 is CSVRLAGVTDTQYF. The CDR3 DNA sequence: TGCAGCGTTCGACTAGCGGGGGTCACAGATACGCAGTATTTT.

This chain joins TRBV20-1 and TRBJ1-1; 8 positions agree with TRBD1. The CDR3 covers 13 residues. The junction had 5 bases not matched to a gene; V was cut back by 3 bases and J by 5 bases. CDR1 and CDR2 (germline): DFQATT, SNEGSKA (reference sequence). The CDR3 spells CSASSWTGTEAFF. In DNA, the CDR3 is TGCAGTGCTAGTAGCTGGACAGGGACTGAAGCTTTCTTT.

The sample holds a few counts of this clonotype. V gene TRBV27 combines with J gene TRBJ2-3; tentative D call: TRBD1 (6 bases). The germline V and J ends were trimmed by 3 bases and 4 bases, with 8 bases remaining between them. This CDR3 contains 13 residues. From germline, CDR1 is MNHEY and CDR2 SMNVEV (reference sequence). The CDR3 bases are TGTGCCAGCAGTTTCCCAGGGGCAGATACGCAGTATTTT. Amino acid sequence: CASSFPGADTQYF.

V gene TRBV28 combines with J gene TRBJ2-5; D perhaps matches TRBD1 (5 bases). Germline V gene data show CDR1 as MDHEN and CDR2 as SYDVKM. The germline V and J ends were trimmed by 6 bases and 4 bases, with 15 bases remaining between them. CDR3 length: 14 amino acids. CDR3 region: CASREAGQIETQYF. In DNA, the CDR3 is TGTGCCAGCAGAGAGGCAGGGCAGATAGAGACCCAGTACTTC.

The rearrangement uses TRBV9 and TRBJ1-2; D ambiguous. Germline V lookup: CDR1 SGDLS, CDR2 YYNGEE. The CDR3 extends over 14 amino acids. The ends were cut back, 3 bases at V and 4 bases at J, with 13 bases in the middle. The CDR3 region has the DNA TGTGCCAGCAGCGGACCCCAGTCCGGCTATGGCTACACCTTC. Its protein is CASSGPQSGYGYTF.